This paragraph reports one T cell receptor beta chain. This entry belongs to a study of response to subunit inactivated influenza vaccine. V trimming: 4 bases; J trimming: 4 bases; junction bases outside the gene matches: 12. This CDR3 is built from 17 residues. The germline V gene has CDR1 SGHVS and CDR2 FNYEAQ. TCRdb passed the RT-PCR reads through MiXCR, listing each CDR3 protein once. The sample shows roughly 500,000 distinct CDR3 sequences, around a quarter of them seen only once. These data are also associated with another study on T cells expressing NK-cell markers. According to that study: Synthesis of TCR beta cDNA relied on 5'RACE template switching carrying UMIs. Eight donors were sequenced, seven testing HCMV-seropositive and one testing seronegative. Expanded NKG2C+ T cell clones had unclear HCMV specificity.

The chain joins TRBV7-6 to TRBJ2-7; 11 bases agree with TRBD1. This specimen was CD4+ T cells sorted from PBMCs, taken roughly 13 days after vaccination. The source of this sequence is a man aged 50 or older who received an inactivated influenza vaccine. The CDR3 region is CASSSRSGQGARYEQYF. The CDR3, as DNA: TGTGCCAGCAGCTCAAGGAGCGGACAGGGGGCGCGATACGAGCAGTACTTC.